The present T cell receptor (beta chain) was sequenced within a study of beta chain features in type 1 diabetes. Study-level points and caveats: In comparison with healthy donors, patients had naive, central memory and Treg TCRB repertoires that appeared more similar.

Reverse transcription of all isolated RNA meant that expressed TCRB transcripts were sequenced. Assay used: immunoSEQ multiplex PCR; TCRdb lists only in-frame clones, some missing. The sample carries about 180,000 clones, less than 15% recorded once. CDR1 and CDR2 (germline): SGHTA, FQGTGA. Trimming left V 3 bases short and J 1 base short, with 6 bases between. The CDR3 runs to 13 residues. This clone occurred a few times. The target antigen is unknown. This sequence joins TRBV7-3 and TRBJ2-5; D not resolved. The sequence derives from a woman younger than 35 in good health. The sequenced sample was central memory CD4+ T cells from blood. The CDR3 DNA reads TGTGCCAGCAGCTTCGGTTTCCAAGAGACCCAGTACTTC. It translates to CASSFGFQETQYF.